The present entry profiles one T cell receptor beta chain with its context. Its cognate antigen has yet to be identified. Base qualities are not provided; no much larger clone lies one nucleotide away. TCRbeta CDR3 regions were amplified from genomic DNA by means of the immunoSEQ Assay, a bias-controlled multiplex PCR. Per the source publication's procedure: Within the assay, amplification of reference gene primers was used to estimate how many nucleated cells each sample contained. To quantify the absolute abundance of each unique TCRbeta CDR3 rearrangement, sequence reads were collapsed and filtered. For each sample, productive Simpson clonality was calculated as the square root of Simpson's diversity index across productive rearrangements. Entries here come from immuneACCESS through TCRdb and include only in-frame sequences with V and J called. Some clones fail to appear in such tables; in the studies checked, an unresolved V gene covers under half of the shortfall, and the cause of the remainder is unknown. That table is the source of V, J and clone size, and D and trimming were worked out from the DNA. The sample table contains more than 120,000 clones; only one count was recorded for roughly 84% of them. Around 5% of the sample is in the top ten clones.

The data stem from a study of blood T cell repertoires in COVID-19 (TCRdb year 2020). Turning to the overall study: Samples from collaborators originated in the United States, Italy and Spain and spanned both the acute and convalescent phases of COVID-19. The repertoires were released in a freely available public database intended as a resource for research on the immune response to SARS-CoV-2. Deeply sampled blood TCRbeta repertoires from subjects exposed to, actively infected with, or recovered from COVID-19 were included in the dataset. Where available, HLA class I and class II types were obtained from metadata supplied by the sample provider rather than from assay-based typing. Nearly every sample came with metadata listing a de-identified subject ID, COVID-19 status, age in years and sex. The material from the prospective study consisted of cDNA or gDNA derived from T cells, B-cell-depleted T cells, or PBMCs. The samples were drawn from two sources: the first 160 participants of the ongoing ImmuneRACE study, and 950 to 1,500 subjects contributed by 6 global collaborators.

CDR1 and CDR2 are drawn from the germline V gene (reference sequence): LGHDT, YNNKEL. The CDR3 measures 13 amino acids from cysteine to phenylalanine. Of the read, only the CDR3 DNA is kept; its 39 bases are in frame from base 1. V and J lose 1 base and 7 bases, and a span of 10 bases separates them. Each collaborating institution followed its own protocols to collect whole blood in K2EDTA tubes. For TCRbeta analysis, collaborators shipped samples as frozen whole blood, isolated PBMCs, or DNA extracted from either of those sample types. Study-level results and caveats: Clinical and demographic metadata were provided uncurated, with the amount varying by source and participant.

The sequenced sample was peripheral blood. The chain was built from TRBV3-1 (or the pseudogene TRBV3-2) and TRBJ1-1, with TRBD1 tentatively as D gene (6 bases match). This sequence originates from a human donor in a cohort sampled during active COVID-19. For the CDR3, the sequence is CASSQGGRIEAFF. The sequence in DNA is TGTGCCAGCAGCCAAGGGGGGCGGATTGAAGCTTTCTTT.